The clone carrying this T cell receptor beta chain was seen ten or more times. The antigen is undetermined. TCRdb analysed the reads with MiXCR anew, one entry per CDR3 protein. The table shows just over 300,000 distinct CDR3 sequences, with 15% to 20% occurring only once. Germline V lookup: CDR1 SGHTA, CDR2 FQGNSA. Between the trimmed V and J ends, which lost 4 bases and 6 bases, there was a span of 9 bases. The CDR3 contains 13 residues. The source of the sample is a study of T cell repertoires in cytomegalovirus infection. Overall study context: From public TCR beta signatures came an indication of both CMV infection and matching HLA type.

Study-level findings and limits: CMV-specific HLA-C-restricted TCR beta clonotypes dominated the ex vivo response.

The sequence derives from a human donor in good health (CMV status not recorded). Some clones in this sample may be carry-over from other donors' samples. The sample consisted of PBMCs. The chain joins TRBV7-2 to TRBJ2-2; the D gene is possibly TRBD2 (6 bases). CDR3 residues: CASSWRGAGELFF. The CDR3 nucleotides read TGTGCCAGCAGCTGGCGGGGTGCCGGGGAGCTGTTTTTT.